A selection of T cell receptor beta chains follows, all from one sample in a study of CD8+ T cells in alopecia areata. Method: immunoSEQ multiplex PCR; TCRdb's copy keeps in-frame clones and lacks some. The sample yields about 110,000 clones, roughly three fifths seen once. The specimen comprised CD4+ T cells sorted from blood, sampled at week 24, from a patient treated with tofacitinib. These TCRs come from a human donor with alopecia areata. CDR3s include the opening cysteine and the closing phenylalanine or tryptophan. Each record gives: J gene, V gene, D gene, clone size, CDR3 protein, CDR3 DNA. The D gene is left open where the match is weak. A clone size is listed for some rows: how often the clone was seen (once, few, many), or a class if it is expanded.

j_call: TRBJ1-6; v_call: TRBV2; d_call: -; clone_size: -; cdr3_aa: CASLQENNGSPLHF; cdr3_nt: TGTGCCAGCCTCCAGGAAAATAACGGTTCACCCCTCCACTTT
j_call: TRBJ2-5; v_call: TRBV2; d_call: TRBD1; clone_size: -; cdr3_aa: CASSEASGTGERETQYF; cdr3_nt: TGTGCCAGCAGTGAAGCCTCCGGGACAGGGGAGCGAGAGACCCAGTACTTC
j_call: TRBJ2-3; v_call: TRBV5-1; d_call: -; clone_size: -; cdr3_aa: CASSYDTDTQYF; cdr3_nt: TGCGCCAGCAGCTACGACACAGATACGCAGTATTTT
j_call: TRBJ2-3; v_call: TRBV9; d_call: TRBD2; clone_size: few; cdr3_aa: CASSVRTSGTQYF; cdr3_nt: TGTGCCAGCAGCGTGAGGACTAGCGGAACGCAGTATTTT
j_call: TRBJ2-4; v_call: TRBV23-1; d_call: -; clone_size: -; cdr3_aa: CASRAGGAKNIQYF; cdr3_nt: TGCGCCAGCAGGGCAGGGGGGGCCAAAAACATTCAGTACTTC
j_call: TRBJ2-5; v_call: TRBV4-2; d_call: TRBD2; clone_size: -; cdr3_aa: CASSQAGAGSPQETQYF; cdr3_nt: TGTGCCAGCAGCCAAGCCGGAGCGGGGTCTCCTCAAGAGACCCAGTACTTC
j_call: TRBJ1-1; v_call: TRBV7-2; d_call: -; clone_size: few; cdr3_aa: CASSSRQLLNTEAFF; cdr3_nt: TGTGCCAGCAGCTCTCGACAGCTATTGAACACTGAAGCTTTCTTT
j_call: TRBJ2-3; v_call: TRBV7-2; d_call: TRBD2; clone_size: few; cdr3_aa: CASSLSLAGGTDTQYF; cdr3_nt: TGTGCCAGCAGCTTAAGTCTAGCGGGGGGCACAGATACGCAGTATTTT
j_call: TRBJ2-1; v_call: TRBV5-6; d_call: -; clone_size: -; cdr3_aa: CASSLFSTAGQSYNEQFF; cdr3_nt: TGTGCCAGCAGCTTGTTCTCGACCGCGGGACAGTCTTACAATGAGCAGTTCTTC
j_call: TRBJ2-7; v_call: TRBV6-5; d_call: -; clone_size: -; cdr3_aa: CASSYEEDYEQYF; cdr3_nt: TGTGCCAGCAGTTACGAAGAGGACTACGAGCAGTACTTC
j_call: TRBJ1-6; v_call: TRBV18; d_call: -; clone_size: few; cdr3_aa: CASSPTGGLNSPLHF; cdr3_nt: TGTGCCAGCTCACCGACGGGGGGCCTTAATTCACCCCTCCACTTT
j_call: TRBJ2-1; v_call: TRBV4-2; d_call: -; clone_size: -; cdr3_aa: CASSLTTVDTVF; cdr3_nt: TGTGCCAGCAGCTTGACGACCGTCGATACGGTCTTC
j_call: TRBJ1-2; v_call: TRBV30; d_call: TRBD1; clone_size: -; cdr3_aa: CAWSEGQGGGGYTF; cdr3_nt: TGTGCCTGGAGCGAAGGACAGGGAGGGGGTGGCTACACCTTC
j_call: TRBJ1-2; v_call: TRBV7-8; d_call: TRBD1; clone_size: -; cdr3_aa: CASSPGTGYGYTF; cdr3_nt: TGTGCCAGCAGCCCAGGGACAGGCTATGGCTACACCTTC
j_call: TRBJ1-1; v_call: TRBV20-1; d_call: TRBD1; clone_size: few; cdr3_aa: CSVTGGTEAFF; cdr3_nt: TGCAGTGTCACAGGGGGCACTGAAGCTTTCTTT
j_call: TRBJ2-3; v_call: TRBV9; d_call: -; clone_size: -; cdr3_aa: CASSAGGTDTQYF; cdr3_nt: TGTGCCAGCAGCGCCGGGGGCACAGATACGCAGTATTTT
j_call: TRBJ1-2; v_call: TRBV30; d_call: -; clone_size: -; cdr3_aa: CAWGLTGTGYTF; cdr3_nt: TGTGCCTGGGGATTGACAGGTACAGGCTACACCTTC
j_call: TRBJ1-1; v_call: TRBV27; d_call: -; clone_size: -; cdr3_aa: CASSTEGRGAFF; cdr3_nt: TGTGCCAGCAGCACCGAAGGACGTGGAGCTTTCTTT
j_call: TRBJ1-2; v_call: TRBV18; d_call: -; clone_size: -; cdr3_aa: CASSPPNSPGYTF; cdr3_nt: TGTGCCAGCTCACCACCGAACAGTCCTGGCTACACCTTC
j_call: TRBJ2-3; v_call: TRBV7-9; d_call: -; clone_size: few; cdr3_aa: CASSPADTQYF; cdr3_nt: TGTGCCAGCAGCCCCGCCGATACGCAGTATTTT
j_call: TRBJ2-7; v_call: TRBV5-1; d_call: -; clone_size: -; cdr3_aa: CASSLAGNPWDF; cdr3_nt: TGCGCCAGCAGCTTGGCCGGAAACCCTTGGGACTTC
j_call: TRBJ2-3; v_call: TRBV5-1; d_call: TRBD2; clone_size: -; cdr3_aa: CASSSNSGGVTDTQYF; cdr3_nt: TGCGCCAGCAGCTCGAATAGCGGGGGAGTAACAGATACGCAGTATTTT
j_call: TRBJ2-3; v_call: TRBV6-5; d_call: -; clone_size: -; cdr3_aa: CASSTGTKGDTQYF; cdr3_nt: TGTGCCAGCAGTACCGGGACCAAAGGGGATACGCAGTATTTT
j_call: TRBJ2-2; v_call: TRBV29-1; d_call: TRBD2; clone_size: medium-sized; cdr3_aa: CSAGTSVAGELFF; cdr3_nt: TGCAGCGCCGGGACTAGCGTAGCCGGGGAGCTGTTTTTT
j_call: TRBJ2-3; v_call: TRBV25-1; d_call: -; clone_size: -; cdr3_aa: CASRDSTSTDTQYF; cdr3_nt: TGTGCCAGCAGGGACAGCACTAGCACAGATACGCAGTATTTT
j_call: TRBJ2-7; v_call: TRBV4-2; d_call: -; clone_size: -; cdr3_aa: CASSHVPTADGTYEQYF; cdr3_nt: TGTGCCAGCAGCCACGTGCCGACAGCCGATGGAACCTACGAGCAGTACTTC
j_call: TRBJ2-5; v_call: TRBV29-1; d_call: TRBD2; clone_size: -; cdr3_aa: CSVDGGGAGETQYF; cdr3_nt: TGCAGCGTTGATGGCGGGGGGGCCGGTGAGACCCAGTACTTC
j_call: TRBJ2-5; v_call: TRBV7-7; d_call: TRBD1; clone_size: -; cdr3_aa: CASSPGGTEETQYF; cdr3_nt: TGTGCTAGCAGCCCAGGTGGGACAGAAGAGACCCAGTACTTC
j_call: TRBJ2-1; v_call: TRBV28; d_call: TRBD1; clone_size: once; cdr3_aa: CASSRPSGQGRNEQFF; cdr3_nt: TGTGCCAGCAGTAGACCCTCGGGACAGGGCCGCAATGAGCAGTTCTTC
j_call: TRBJ2-3; v_call: TRBV7-2; d_call: -; clone_size: -; cdr3_aa: CASSPRTDTQYF; cdr3_nt: TGTGCCAGCAGCCCCCGTACAGATACGCAGTATTTT
j_call: TRBJ1-2; v_call: TRBV7-9; d_call: -; clone_size: -; cdr3_aa: CASSPSEVAPGYTF; cdr3_nt: TGTGCCAGCAGCCCCAGCGAAGTGGCGCCAGGCTACACCTTC
j_call: TRBJ2-3; v_call: TRBV7-2; d_call: -; clone_size: few; cdr3_aa: CASSLGSRDTQYF; cdr3_nt: TGTGCCAGCAGCTTAGGATCGCGAGATACGCAGTATTTT
j_call: TRBJ2-2; v_call: TRBV6-4; d_call: -; clone_size: -; cdr3_aa: CASHRAPNTGELFF; cdr3_nt: TGTGCCAGCCACAGGGCTCCGAACACCGGGGAGCTGTTTTTT
j_call: TRBJ1-5; v_call: TRBV2; d_call: -; clone_size: -; cdr3_aa: CASSDLGNQPQHF; cdr3_nt: TGTGCCAGCAGTGACCTAGGCAATCAGCCCCAGCATTTT
j_call: TRBJ2-1; v_call: TRBV30; d_call: TRBD2; clone_size: few; cdr3_aa: CAWSVGKVSGGSGKAQFF; cdr3_nt: TGTGCCTGGAGTGTAGGAAAGGTTAGCGGGGGCTCAGGGAAGGCGCAGTTCTTC
j_call: TRBJ2-5; v_call: TRBV11-2; d_call: -; clone_size: few; cdr3_aa: CASSIPAYQETQYF; cdr3_nt: TGTGCCAGCAGCATACCAGCGTACCAAGAGACCCAGTACTTC
j_call: TRBJ2-2; v_call: TRBV2; d_call: -; clone_size: -; cdr3_aa: CASSREHTGELFF; cdr3_nt: TGTGCCAGCTCCAGGGAACACACCGGGGAGCTGTTTTTT
j_call: TRBJ2-2; v_call: TRBV7-8; d_call: -; clone_size: -; cdr3_aa: CASSQGAGIFTGELFF; cdr3_nt: TGTGCCAGCAGCCAGGGAGCCGGGATCTTCACCGGGGAGCTGTTTTTT
j_call: TRBJ2-1; v_call: TRBV5-1; d_call: TRBD2; clone_size: -; cdr3_aa: CASSPSPSGYNEQFF; cdr3_nt: TGCGCCAGCAGCCCCTCCCCTAGCGGCTACAATGAGCAGTTCTTC
j_call: TRBJ1-2; v_call: TRBV2; d_call: -; clone_size: -; cdr3_aa: CASSELGFDYGYTF; cdr3_nt: TGTGCCAGCAGTGAACTAGGGTTTGATTATGGCTACACCTTC
j_call: TRBJ2-5; v_call: TRBV7-9; d_call: -; clone_size: once; cdr3_aa: CASRGDRWLGETQYF; cdr3_nt: TGTGCCAGCAGGGGAGACCGCTGGTTAGGGGAGACCCAGTACTTC